Below, 9 T cell receptor beta chains from the same sample are listed, as sequenced in a study of tumor-infiltrating lymphocytes in primary liver carcinoma. Co-extracted RNA and DNA came from 20-30 mg of unsorted bulk tissue. Production of TCR beta cDNA used roughly 0.55 ug total RNA together with a constant-region primer. Employing slightly modified ARM-PCR, three nested multiplex PCR rounds were run, and these gave rise to the TCR beta libraries. PCR rounds one and two used TRBV1-TRBV30 forward primers with a C-beta reverse primer for about 11 cycles each. TCRdb passed the multiplex PCR reads through MiXCR, listing each CDR3 protein once. The table lists 90,000 to 150,000 distinct CDR3 sequences, 55% to 70% of them singletons. The sample consisted of tumor-adjacent normal liver tissue. The receptors were sampled from a woman aged 55-70 years with primary liver carcinoma and hepatitis B virus infection.

This clonotype came up once. At one of its ends the junction is not consistent with the germline gene, which may arise from a read error. The J gene is TRBJ2-2, the V gene TRBV7-8; weak D call: TRBD2 (5 bases). Germline CDR1 SGHVS, CDR2 FQNEAQ. The CDR3 totals 15 residues. CDR3 protein: CDSSLARGNTGVLFF. The CDR3 DNA reads as TGTGATAGCAGCTTAGCGAGAGGAAACACCGGGGTGCTGTTTTTT. Drawing the rest from reference TRBV7-8 and TRBJ2-2, the complete variable domain is GAGVSQSPRYKVAKRGQDVALRCDPISGHVSLFWYQQALGQGPEFLTYFQNEAQLDKSGLPSDRFFAERPEGSVSTLKIQRTQQEDSAVYLCDSSLARGNTGVLFFGEGSRLTVL.

Of note for this clonotype: Compared with germline, one end of the junction differs, possibly owing to a read error. V is TRBV6-1 and J is TRBJ1-6; D uncertain. Germline assignment: CDR1 MNHNS and CDR2 SASEGT. The CDR3 totals 17 residues. CDR3 region: CAGSEELDYSYNSPLHF. CDR3 nucleotide sequence: TGTGCCGGCAGTGAAGAGCTAGACTACTCCTATAATTCACCCCTCCACTTT.

The chain joins TRBV12-3 or TRBV12-4 to TRBJ2-1, with D maybe TRBD2 (5 bases). Trimming cost V 6 bases and J 2 bases, with 14 bases left between them. The CDR3 is made up of 15 amino acids. The CDR3 here is CASRGRRGAYNEQFF. As DNA, the CDR3 is TGTGCCAGCAGGGGGAGACGAGGAGCCTACAATGAGCAGTTCTTC.

V is TRBV28 and J is TRBJ2-7, with D unclear. The CDR3 runs 13 residues. Trimming took 4 bases from V and 6 from J, leaving 13 bases between them. The germline V gene has CDR1 MDHEN and CDR2 SYDVKM. CDR3 in amino acids: CASSSLRLCEQYF. CDR3 DNA sequence: TGTGCCAGCAGTTCCCTAAGGCTCTGCGAGCAGTACTTC.

A word on this clonotype: A single base separates this from a much larger clone, so it may be a read error. This chain connects TRBV5-1 to TRBJ2-3, with D unresolved. Between the trimmed V and J ends, which lost 1 base and 2 bases, there was a span of 11 bases. Germline CDR1 reads SGHRS; CDR2 reads YFSETQ. The CDR3 has 15 residues. The CDR3 coding sequence is TGCGCCAGCAGCTTGTCGGGCCAGCCCACAGATACGCAGTATTTT. Its protein is CASSLSGQPTDTQYF.

As for this clonotype: In this CDR3 the conserved last residue, phenylalanine or tryptophan, is missing, so a read error is likely. This rearrangement joins TRBV11-2 to TRBJ2-2; D is possibly TRBD2 (6 bases). CDR1 SGHAT and CDR2 FQNNGV come from the germline V gene. CDR3 size: 16 residues. CDR3 sequence: CDSSPARAGTTGELFY. The CDR3 DNA reads TGTGACAGCAGCCCAGCACGGGCGGGGACTACCGGGGAGCTGTTTTAT.

This clonotype was observed once. A much larger clone lies one base from this, so it may be a read error. This sequence joins TRBV14 and TRBJ2-5; D possibly uses TRBD1 or TRBD2 (5 bases each). The CDR3 spans 15 residues. The germline CDR1 and CDR2 sequences are SGHDN and FVKESK. The CDR3 region is CANSRLRDHQETQYF. The CDR3 bases are TGTGCCAACAGCCGCCTCCGGGACCATCAAGAGACCCAGTACTTC.

Notes on this clonotype: This sequence may be a read error, since a much larger clone differs from it by one base. The chain employs TRBV5-1 and TRBJ2-5; D uncertain. V was clipped by 4 bases and J by 5 bases, with 9 bases between them. Germline V CDR1 and CDR2: SGHRS, YFSETQ. The CDR3 extends over 12 amino acids. The DNA for the CDR3 is TGCGCCAGCAGCATGAGTCTGGAGACCCAGTACTTC. It is translated as CASSMSLETQYF.

The chain uses TRBV6-5 and TRBJ2-1, with 7 bases fitting TRBD2. V trimming: 8 bases; J trimming: 11 bases; junction bases outside the gene matches: 18. The CDR3 has 15 amino acids. Germline V gene lookup returns CDR1 MNHEY and CDR2 SVGAGI. The DNA of the CDR3 is TGTGCCAGCGGCACACTAGCGAGAGTGGGTAATAAGCAGTTCTTC. This codes for CASGTLARVGNKQFF.